Listed below are T cell receptor beta chains from one sample, sequenced in a study of TIL therapy for anti-PD-1-resistant metastatic lung cancer. Profiling relied on immunoSEQ multiplex PCR, and the TCRdb table lists in-frame clones only, not all of them. The table lists under 70,000 clones, about nine tenths of them singletons. Sequencing used blood, obtained at baseline. The source is a person aged 30 to 80 with non-small cell lung cancer. CDR3s include the opening cysteine and the closing phenylalanine or tryptophan.

CDR3 protein: CASSYSLGGTYEQYF; J gene: TRBJ2-7; V gene: TRBV6-5; CDR3 length: 15
CDR3 protein: CASSIVTATRTYEQYF; J gene: TRBJ2-7; V gene: TRBV19; CDR3 length: 16
CDR3 protein: CASSTPGQGEYTGELFF; J gene: TRBJ2-2; V gene: TRBV19; CDR3 length: 17
CDR3 protein: CASSSTGTSGGTYEQYF; J gene: TRBJ2-7; V gene: TRBV11-2; CDR3 length: 17
CDR3 protein: CAISRDRANEQFF; J gene: TRBJ2-1; V gene: TRBV10-3; CDR3 length: 13
CDR3 protein: CASTLGTVNTEAFF; J gene: TRBJ1-1; V gene: TRBV28; CDR3 length: 14
CDR3 protein: CAWSRGQTLTGELFF; J gene: TRBJ2-2; V gene: TRBV30; CDR3 length: 15
CDR3 protein: CASSLGNRGLYEQYF; J gene: TRBJ2-7; V gene: TRBV7-8; CDR3 length: 15
CDR3 protein: CASSDGGQGRRTQYF; J gene: TRBJ2-5; V gene: TRBV2; CDR3 length: 15
CDR3 protein: CAWDRGRGETQYF; J gene: TRBJ2-5; V gene: TRBV30; CDR3 length: 13
CDR3 protein: CASSLWASNQPQHF; J gene: TRBJ1-5; V gene: TRBV19; CDR3 length: 14
CDR3 protein: CASSVGSILENEQFF; J gene: TRBJ2-1; V gene: TRBV9; CDR3 length: 15
CDR3 protein: CASRLGSTDTQYF; J gene: TRBJ2-3; V gene: TRBV2; CDR3 length: 13
CDR3 protein: CASSATSGETQYF; J gene: TRBJ2-5; V gene: TRBV5-1; CDR3 length: 13
CDR3 protein: CASSAQGSSYEQYF; J gene: TRBJ2-7; V gene: TRBV27; CDR3 length: 14
CDR3 protein: CASSKGGHRGNEQFF; J gene: TRBJ2-1; V gene: TRBV21-1; CDR3 length: 15
CDR3 protein: CASSPGGGAIYNEQFF; J gene: TRBJ2-1; V gene: TRBV18; CDR3 length: 16
CDR3 protein: CASSPEVATNEKLFF; J gene: TRBJ1-4; V gene: TRBV9; CDR3 length: 15
CDR3 protein: CASSSPKSRQESPMGYTF; J gene: TRBJ1-2; V gene: TRBV28; CDR3 length: 18
CDR3 protein: CASSFEGSTEAFF; J gene: TRBJ1-1; V gene: TRBV5-1; CDR3 length: 13
CDR3 protein: CASSYSRGSSRDEQYF; J gene: TRBJ2-7; V gene: TRBV6-5; CDR3 length: 16
CDR3 protein: CASSQEAGGNTGELFF; J gene: TRBJ2-2; V gene: TRBV3-1/TRBV3-2; CDR3 length: 16
CDR3 protein: CASSLAGGSGEQYF; J gene: TRBJ2-7; V gene: TRBV4-2; CDR3 length: 14
CDR3 protein: CASSKVPGAYEQYF; J gene: TRBJ2-7; V gene: TRBV21-1; CDR3 length: 14
CDR3 protein: CASSLGPLGQPQHF; J gene: TRBJ1-5; V gene: TRBV11-2; CDR3 length: 14
CDR3 protein: CASGLVLPGQMNTEAFF; J gene: TRBJ1-1; V gene: TRBV12-5; CDR3 length: 17
CDR3 protein: CASSLPGTANLEFF; J gene: TRBJ1-4; V gene: TRBV5-5; CDR3 length: 14
CDR3 protein: CASSLVGRDNYGYTF; J gene: TRBJ1-2; V gene: TRBV7-9; CDR3 length: 15
CDR3 protein: CAWSGGIGELFF; J gene: TRBJ2-2; V gene: TRBV30; CDR3 length: 12
CDR3 protein: CSAQGVNGYTF; J gene: TRBJ1-2; V gene: TRBV20-1; CDR3 length: 11
CDR3 protein: CASSAQGRNSPLHF; J gene: TRBJ1-6; V gene: TRBV9; CDR3 length: 14
CDR3 protein: CASSLPSGNTIYF; J gene: TRBJ1-3; V gene: TRBV12-3/TRBV12-4; CDR3 length: 13
CDR3 protein: CASSHRRFKGYQPQHF; J gene: TRBJ1-5; V gene: TRBV5-1; CDR3 length: 16
CDR3 protein: CASSTTGSNQPQHF; J gene: TRBJ1-5; V gene: TRBV19; CDR3 length: 14
CDR3 protein: CASSDSRGAETQYF; J gene: TRBJ2-5; V gene: TRBV9; CDR3 length: 14
CDR3 protein: CAISTGTGDNSPLHF; J gene: TRBJ1-6; V gene: TRBV10-3; CDR3 length: 15
CDR3 protein: CASSLRSSYNEQFF; J gene: TRBJ2-1; V gene: TRBV5-6; CDR3 length: 14
CDR3 protein: CASSPSDGSWGKLFF; J gene: TRBJ1-4; V gene: TRBV4-1; CDR3 length: 15
CDR3 protein: CASSPLAGGYEQYF; J gene: TRBJ2-7; V gene: TRBV19; CDR3 length: 14
CDR3 protein: CASSDGETAIEQFF; J gene: TRBJ2-1; V gene: TRBV6-4; CDR3 length: 14
CDR3 protein: CASSFGQLNTEAFF; J gene: TRBJ1-1; V gene: TRBV7-9; CDR3 length: 14
CDR3 protein: CAWAPRDSRIYGYTF; J gene: TRBJ1-2; V gene: TRBV30; CDR3 length: 15
CDR3 protein: CASSDVYEQYF; J gene: TRBJ2-7; V gene: TRBV2; CDR3 length: 11
CDR3 protein: CATEEVQGNTIYF; J gene: TRBJ1-3; V gene: TRBV6-5; CDR3 length: 13
CDR3 protein: CASSLSSNQPQHF; J gene: TRBJ1-5; V gene: TRBV7-8; CDR3 length: 13
CDR3 protein: CASSVTGIKNTIYF; J gene: TRBJ1-3; V gene: TRBV5-4; CDR3 length: 14
CDR3 protein: CATSRGGQNNQPQHF; J gene: TRBJ1-5; V gene: TRBV15; CDR3 length: 15
CDR3 protein: CASSLAWSQGAADGYTF; J gene: TRBJ1-2; V gene: TRBV7-6; CDR3 length: 17
CDR3 protein: CASSVGLAGGDEQYF; J gene: TRBJ2-7; V gene: TRBV9; CDR3 length: 15
CDR3 protein: CASSQTGNSYEQYF; J gene: TRBJ2-7; V gene: TRBV6-4; CDR3 length: 14
CDR3 protein: CASSPGSGGEQFF; J gene: TRBJ2-1; V gene: TRBV7-3; CDR3 length: 13
CDR3 protein: CASSYRGQGGSPLHF; J gene: TRBJ1-6; V gene: TRBV6-5; CDR3 length: 15
CDR3 protein: CASRRGRGDTEAFF; J gene: TRBJ1-1; V gene: TRBV5-1; CDR3 length: 14
CDR3 protein: CASSALGTGVYGYTF; J gene: TRBJ1-2; V gene: TRBV9; CDR3 length: 15